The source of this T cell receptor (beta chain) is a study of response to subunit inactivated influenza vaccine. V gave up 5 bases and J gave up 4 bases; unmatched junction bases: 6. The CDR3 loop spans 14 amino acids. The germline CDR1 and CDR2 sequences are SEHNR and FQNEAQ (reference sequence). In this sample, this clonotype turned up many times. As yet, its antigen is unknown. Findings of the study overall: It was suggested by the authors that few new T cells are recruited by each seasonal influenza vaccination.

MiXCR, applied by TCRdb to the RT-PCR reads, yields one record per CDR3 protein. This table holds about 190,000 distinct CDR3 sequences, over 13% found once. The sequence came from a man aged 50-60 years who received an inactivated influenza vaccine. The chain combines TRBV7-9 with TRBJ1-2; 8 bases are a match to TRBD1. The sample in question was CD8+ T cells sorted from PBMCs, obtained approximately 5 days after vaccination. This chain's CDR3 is CASSPLTGAYGYTF. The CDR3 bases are TGTGCCAGCAGCCCTCTGACAGGGGCCTATGGCTACACCTTC. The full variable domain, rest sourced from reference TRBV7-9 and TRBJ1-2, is DTGVSQNPRHKITKRGQNVTFRCDPISEHNRLYWYRQTLGQGPEFLTYFQNEAQLEKSRLLSDRFSAERPKGSFSTLEIQRTEQGDSAMYLCASSPLTGAYGYTFGSGTRLTVV.